The present TCR beta chain was sequenced within a study of shared clonotypes between healthy human individuals. Notes on the study in general: Rarefaction curves obtained for sorted subsets showed sequencing incomplete despite large depth. Relative to memory subsets, naive subsets generally showed larger estimated richness.

Of note for this clone: The antigen is undetermined. Additional DNA sequences in this sample encode the identical CDR3.

TCRdb's copy holds only in-frame clones and misses some; the assay was immunoSEQ multiplex PCR. The table has approximately 2,200,000 clones, approximately 94% seen once. Naive-designated CD8 cells lacked CD45RO, were positively enriched for CCR7, and omitted terminally differentiated effector memory CD45RA+ cells. V lost 0 bases, J lost 5 bases, and 0 bases stayed unmatched. Looked up from germline, CDR1 is SGDLS and CDR2 is YYNGEE. The CDR3 is 14 amino acids. The chain recombines TRBV9 with TRBJ2-7; 12 bases fit TRBD2. The receptor was derived from a man younger than 35 in good health. Some clones in this sample may be carry-over from other donors' samples. Sequencing was performed on naive CD8+ T cells from PBMCs. Here the CDR3 reads CASSVGLAGDEQYF. The CDR3 DNA reads TGTGCCAGCAGCGTAGGACTAGCGGGAGACGAGCAGTACTTC.